This T cell receptor (beta chain) stems from a study of cytomegalovirus exposure and HLA in healthy donors. On the study more broadly: Among the approximately 400 genotyped donors, about 81% were placed in the Caucasian-associated ancestry cluster. Study results and limitations: The study designated about 160 TCR beta chains cytomegalovirus-associated. There were reportedly fewer N-insertions in an Asian-associated ancestry cluster than the roughly 670-donor mean, in a later analysis.

PCR involved 60 Vbeta and 13 Jbeta primers. Using immunoSEQ multiplex PCR, the repertoire was profiled, and TCRdb retains in-frame clones only, with some absent. The table has tens of thousands of clones, approximately 78% seen once; the top ten hold around 3.3%. With regard to this clone: Antigen specificity is unknown.

Trimming pared 3 bases from V and 2 bases from J, leaving 17 bases between. Germline lookup yields CDR1 MDHEN and CDR2 SYDVKM. The length of the CDR3 is 17 residues. The TCR originated in a woman aged 25 to 45 in good health and CMV-seronegative. Sample: PBMCs. The chain joins TRBV28 to TRBJ1-5; D might be TRBD1 (5 bases). DNA of the CDR3: TGTGCCAGCAGTTTTCCCTTTGCGGGGGTTGGCAATCAGCCCCAGCATTTT. This sequence encodes CASSFPFAGVGNQPQHF. The whole variable domain, filled in from reference TRBV28 and TRBJ1-5, reads DVKVTQSSRYLVKRTGEKVFLECVQDMDHENMFWYRQDPGLGLRLIYFSYDVKMKEKGDIPEGYSVSREKKERFSLILESASTNQTSMYLCASSFPFAGVGNQPQHFGDGTRLSIL.